What follows describes a single T cell receptor (beta chain). Antigen specificity is unknown. The V end was cut by 4 bases, the J end by 7 bases, with 8 bases between. The CDR3 contains 11 residues. Germline V lookup: CDR1 DFQATT, CDR2 SNEGSKA (reference sequence). These data originate in a study of graft-versus-host responses after intestinal transplantation. Overall study: Anti-thymocyte globulin induction preceded about three years of tacrolimus and steroid maintenance in all recipients.

Assay used: immunoSEQ multiplex PCR; TCRdb lists only in-frame clones, some missing. The sample lists 100,000 or so clones; approximately 90% were seen once. Whole-study findings and limits: The recipient marrow held GvH clones, and some of them showed up first in ileum or blood. Allograft graft-versus-host to host-versus-graft clonal ratios ran high in patients with graft-donor T cell macrochimerism.

Sequencing was performed on unstimulated CD4+ T cells sorted from spleen or lymph node cells, taken before intestinal transplant. The rearrangement uses TRBV20-1 and TRBJ2-1, with D uncertain. The source of this sequence is a human donor who received an intestinal transplant. DNA of the CDR3: TGCAGTGCTACCCGGTCGAATGAGCAGTTCTTC. This encodes CSATRSNEQFF.